The rows below give T cell receptor beta chains drawn from one sample of a study of CD8 T cells in Susac syndrome. TCRdb itself ran the immunoSEQ multiplex PCR reads through MiXCR, one entry per CDR3 protein. This table has 150,000 to 190,000 distinct CDR3 sequences, around 96% appearing once. The sequenced material came from CD8+ T cells from PBMCs. These receptors all stem from a human donor with multiple sclerosis. The CDR3 runs from the conserved cysteine through the conserved F or W. A D gene is named only where the DNA matches it firmly. Rows give clone size only sometimes, using once, few, many, or a class for an expanded clone.

TRBV7-9	-	TRBJ2-5	-	TGTGCCAGCAGCGGGCGGGGGCGAGAGACCCAGTACTTC	CASSGRGRETQYF
TRBV30	-	TRBJ2-7	-	TGTGCCTGGAGTCTCCTCCAGGGGACCTACGAGCAGTACTTC	CAWSLLQGTYEQYF
TRBV14	-	TRBJ1-2	-	TGTGCCAGCAGCCAAGATCGTGGGGGCAGATCTAACTATGGCTACACCTTC	CASSQDRGGRSNYGYTF
TRBV12-3/TRBV12-4	-	TRBJ1-5	TRBD1	TGTGCCAGCAGTTTAGACAGGGGTAGCAATCAGCCCCAGCATTTT	CASSLDRGSNQPQHF
TRBV7-2	-	TRBJ2-5	-	TGTGCCAGCAGCTTAGCCCCCGTCCGACCCGGGGTGGAGAAAGAGACCCAGTACTTC	CASSLAPVRPGVEKETQYF
TRBV29-1	-	TRBJ2-2	-	TGCAGCGTTGAGAGAGGCGCCGGGGAGCTGTTTTTT	CSVERGAGELFF
TRBV28	-	TRBJ2-7	-	TGTGCCAGCAGTCCCCCCGCCGAGCGGGTGAGCTACGAGCAGTACTTC	CASSPPAERVSYEQYF
TRBV3-1	-	TRBJ2-3	-	TGTGCCAGCAGCCCCCGGGCAGGGGATACGCAGTATTTT	CASSPRAGDTQYF
TRBV29-1	-	TRBJ1-1	-	TGCAGCGTTGGTGGGGGCGGCACTGAAGCTTTCTTT	CSVGGGGTEAFF
TRBV6-1	once	TRBJ2-6	-	TGTGCCAGCACCTTACGGCCATCCGGGGTGGCGGTCTCTGGGGCCAACGTCCTGACTTTC	CASTLRPSGVAVSGANVLTF
TRBV30	-	TRBJ2-7	-	TGTGCCTGGAGTCCCAACTGGGTCCACGAGCAGTACTTC	CAWSPNWVHEQYF
TRBV9	-	TRBJ2-7	-	TGTGCCAGCAGCGTATCCACCGTCAGCTCCTACGAGCAGTACTTC	CASSVSTVSSYEQYF
TRBV20-1	-	TRBJ2-7	TRBD1	TGCAGTGCTAGAGACCGAACCTTGACAGGGGCCGACTACGAGCAGTACTTC	CSARDRTLTGADYEQYF
TRBV28	-	TRBJ2-7	-	TGTGCCAGCAGTCCGGTCTCCGGCGGGACTCCTGGCTACGAGCAGTACTTC	CASSPVSGGTPGYEQYF
TRBV27	-	TRBJ2-7	TRBD1	TGTGCCAGCAGTTTGAAGGGGGCGGACTACGAGCAGTACTTC	CASSLKGADYEQYF
TRBV28	once	TRBJ2-4	-	TGTGCCAGCGCGCTGACAGGACGGGACATTCAGTACTTC	CASALTGRDIQYF
TRBV30	-	TRBJ2-7	TRBD1	TGTGCCTGGAGTGCAGGGGACAGGGACGAGCAGTACTTC	CAWSAGDRDEQYF
TRBV15	-	TRBJ2-2	TRBD2	TGTGCCACCCAAACGGGGGGATTTCGGGACACCGGGGAGCTGTTTTTT	CATQTGGFRDTGELFF
TRBV30	-	TRBJ1-2	-	TGTGCCTGGACCAACGAGAGGTTCCGATATAAGGGCTACACCTTC	CAWTNERFRYKGYTF
TRBV19	-	TRBJ2-3	-	TGTGCCAGTAGTCGGGGAGCTAGCCAAGGGGATACGCAGTATTTT	CASSRGASQGDTQYF
TRBV7-6	-	TRBJ2-7	TRBD1	TGTGCCAGCAGCTTAGGGGCAGGGGGCCTCGCCGAGCAGTACTTC	CASSLGAGGLAEQYF
TRBV27	-	TRBJ1-5	TRBD1	TGTGCCAGCAGTTTCCAGGGGGATCAGCCCCAGCATTTT	CASSFQGDQPQHF
TRBV20-1	-	TRBJ2-1	TRBD2	TGCAGTGCTAGAGGACTAGCGTCCTCCTACAATGAGCAGTTCTTC	CSARGLASSYNEQFF
TRBV27	-	TRBJ2-7	-	TGTGCCAGCAGTTCCTTCCCGGGTTCTGCCTACGAGCAGTACTTC	CASSSFPGSAYEQYF
TRBV15	once	TRBJ1-4	-	TGTGCCACCAGCAGTAGTTGGAGGGAATATGAAAAACTGTTTTTT	CATSSSWREYEKLFF
TRBV7-9	-	TRBJ2-7	TRBD1	TGTGCCAGCAGCTTAGTAGGGACAGGGTCCTACGAGCAGTACTTC	CASSLVGTGSYEQYF
TRBV27	-	TRBJ2-1	TRBD2	TGTGCCAGCAGTTCCTCTAGCGGGGAGATTAACAATGAGCAGTTCTTC	CASSSSSGEINNEQFF
TRBV12-5	-	TRBJ2-7	-	TGTGCTAGTGGTTTCGACCCCTTCGACGAGCAGTACTTC	CASGFDPFDEQYF
TRBV20-1	-	TRBJ1-5	-	TGCAGTGCTAGCAATAGAAACTTCAATCAGCCCCAGCATTTT	CSASNRNFNQPQHF
TRBV27	-	TRBJ2-3	TRBD2	TGTGCCAGCAATGGACTAGGCGCAGATACGCAGTATTTT	CASNGLGADTQYF
TRBV7-9	-	TRBJ2-3	-	TGTGCCAGCAGCTCGGAGGTGAATACGCAGTATTTT	CASSSEVNTQYF
TRBV27	once	TRBJ2-1	-	TGTGCCAGCAGTTTTGCTATAAGCCTATACAATGAGCAGTTCTTC	CASSFAISLYNEQFF
TRBV27	-	TRBJ2-7	-	TGTGCCAGCACTAACGGGGGAAACTCCTACGAGCAGTACTTC	CASTNGGNSYEQYF
TRBV9	-	TRBJ2-3	-	TGTGCCAGCAGCGCGGCCGATACGCAGTATTTT	CASSAADTQYF
TRBV10-3	once	TRBJ2-7	-	TGTGCCATCAGTGTTGGCGGAGCAGTCTACGAGCAGTACTTC	CAISVGGAVYEQYF
TRBV27	-	TRBJ2-7	-	TGTGCCAGCAGGTCGGTAGACGAGCAGTACTTC	CASRSVDEQYF
TRBV12-5	-	TRBJ2-5	-	TGTGCTAGTGGGGACAGTACTCAAGAGACCCAGTACTTC	CASGDSTQETQYF
TRBV6-2/TRBV6-3	-	TRBJ2-5	-	TGTGCCAGCAGTTACTCGGTCAGGAAAGAGACCCAGTACTTC	CASSYSVRKETQYF
TRBV10-3	-	TRBJ1-2	-	TGTGCCATCAGTGAAGGTCCAGGGCGCGATGGCTACACCTTC	CAISEGPGRDGYTF
TRBV20-1	-	TRBJ2-1	TRBD1	TGCAGTGCCCCTGGACAGGGGATATACAATGAGCAGTTCTTC	CSAPGQGIYNEQFF
TRBV29-1	once	TRBJ1-4	-	TGCAGCGCTGAGACAGATTCAACTAATGAAAAACTGTTTTTT	CSAETDSTNEKLFF
TRBV20-1	-	TRBJ2-3	-	TGCAGTGCTAGAGAACTAGCCAGCACAGATACGCAGTATTTT	CSARELASTDTQYF
TRBV6-6	-	TRBJ2-1	-	TGTGCCAGCGGGGGATCCTACAATGAGCAGTTCTTC	CASGGSYNEQFF
TRBV9	-	TRBJ2-1	-	TGTGCCAGCAGCGTAGGAGGGTCTAACTACAATGAGCAGTTCTTC	CASSVGGSNYNEQFF
TRBV3-1	-	TRBJ2-6	-	TGTGCCAGCAGCACGATCCCGAGCTCTGGGGCCAACGTCCTGACTTTC	CASSTIPSSGANVLTF
TRBV7-9	-	TRBJ2-7	TRBD1	TGTGCCAGCAGCCCGTCCGGGACAGGGGACTACGAGCAGTACTTC	CASSPSGTGDYEQYF
TRBV29-1	-	TRBJ1-2	-	TGCAGCGTTGAAGAAAGGCTGGGAGGAGGCTACACCTTC	CSVEERLGGGYTF
TRBV30	once	TRBJ2-7	-	TGTGCCTGGAGTGTACGTATAGGGGGGGACGAGCAGTACTTC	CAWSVRIGGDEQYF
TRBV30	once	TRBJ2-2	TRBD1	TGTGCCTGGATCTCCGGGACAGGTCCTATTCAGCCCGGGGAGCTGTTTTTT	CAWISGTGPIQPGELFF
TRBV27	few	TRBJ1-2	TRBD1	TGTGCCAGCGGCGGACAGGGGGACTATGGCTACACCTTC	CASGGQGDYGYTF
TRBV14	-	TRBJ2-3	-	TGTGCCAGCAGCCAAGTTTCCGGGACTACGCAGTATTTT	CASSQVSGTTQYF
TRBV4-3	-	TRBJ1-1	-	TGCGCCAGCAGCCAAGATCGTTTTAACACTGAAGCTTTCTTT	CASSQDRFNTEAFF
TRBV5-4	-	TRBJ2-5	-	TGTGCCAGCAGCGACCGGGAGACCCAGTACTTC	CASSDRETQYF